This T cell receptor beta chain was sequenced in a study of human T cells and chemical hapten exposure. Across the whole study: After 6 days, upper back 0.01% DPC patch tests were scored. There were per-sample TCR yield variations, arising mainly from small pooled library volume differences. The study, taken as a whole, reports: Expanded TCR sets contained significantly more large CDR3 similarity clusters than controls. DPC sensitization produced no change in TCRs with frequency above 1 in 1000.

This CDR3 is 16 amino acids long. Germline CDR1 LNHDA, CDR2 SQIVND (reference sequence). The V end was cut by 5 bases, the J end by 4 bases, with 18 bases between. Time point denoted: patch test 2, 6 weeks after DPC sensitization. Treatment specified: therapeutic diphenylcyclopropenone sensitization with weekly scalp DPC. Each CDR3 protein gets one entry after TCRdb re-called the RACE reads with MiXCR. There are some 84,000 distinct CDR3 sequences in the sample; roughly a tenth occur only once, and 4% to 5.5% lies in the top ten. Worth noting for this clonotype: The antigen remains undetermined.

The specimen comprised whole blood, sampled in connection with sensitization to the hapten diphenylcyclopropenone (DPC). This chain uses TRBV19 with TRBJ2-1, with a weak D call TRBD2 (6 bases). This sequence was found in a woman aged 50 to 60 with alopecia areata. Some clones in this sample may be carry-over from other donors' samples. Written as DNA, the CDR3 is TGTGCCAGTAGTGTCCGGGACTTCCCCCCTTACAATGAGCAGTTCTTC. It translates to CASSVRDFPPYNEQFF.